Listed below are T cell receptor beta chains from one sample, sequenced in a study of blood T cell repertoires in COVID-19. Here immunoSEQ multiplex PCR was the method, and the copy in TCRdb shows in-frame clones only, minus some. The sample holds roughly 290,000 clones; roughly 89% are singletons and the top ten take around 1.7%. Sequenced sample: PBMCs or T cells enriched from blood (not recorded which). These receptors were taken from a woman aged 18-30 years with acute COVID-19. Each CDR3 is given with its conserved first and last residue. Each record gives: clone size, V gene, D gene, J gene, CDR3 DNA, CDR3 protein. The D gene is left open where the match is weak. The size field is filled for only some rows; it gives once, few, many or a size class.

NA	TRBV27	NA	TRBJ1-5	TGTGCCAGCAGTTTACGGCCAGGGAGCAATCAGCCCCAGCATTTT	CASSLRPGSNQPQHF
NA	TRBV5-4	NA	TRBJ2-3	TGTGCCAGCAGCTTCAGACAGGCCAGCACAGATACGCAGTATTTT	CASSFRQASTDTQYF
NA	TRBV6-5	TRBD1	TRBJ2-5	TGTGCCAGCAGTTATGTCACAGGGGCGGGAGAGACCCAGTACTTC	CASSYVTGAGETQYF
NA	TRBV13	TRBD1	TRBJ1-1	TGTGCCAGCAGAAGACAGGGGGCCACTGAAGCTTTCTTT	CASRRQGATEAFF
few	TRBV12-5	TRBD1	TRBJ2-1	TGTGCTAGTGGCTCCGGGACAGGAGTCGGGAATGAGCAGTTCTTC	CASGSGTGVGNEQFF
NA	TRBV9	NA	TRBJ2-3	TGTGCCAGCAGCCGCGACAACCAAGATACGCAGTATTTT	CASSRDNQDTQYF
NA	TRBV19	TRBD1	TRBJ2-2	TGTGCCAGTAACCTTGGACAGGGGTTTGCCGGGGAGCTGTTTTTT	CASNLGQGFAGELFF
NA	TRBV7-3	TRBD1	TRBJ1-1	TGTGCCAGCAGAGGGGGTGGACAGGGCCTGAACACTGAAGCTTTCTTT	CASRGGGQGLNTEAFF
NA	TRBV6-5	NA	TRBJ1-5	TGTGCCAGCAGTCAACATACAGGCTACCAGCCCCAGCATTTT	CASSQHTGYQPQHF
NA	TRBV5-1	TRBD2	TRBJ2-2	TGCGCCAGTAACGTTCGACTAGCGGGAGGGGTCACCGGGGAGCTGTTTTTT	CASNVRLAGGVTGELFF
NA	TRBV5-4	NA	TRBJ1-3	TGTGCCAGCAGCCCGACAGCTAGCTCTGGAAACACCATATATTTT	CASSPTASSGNTIYF
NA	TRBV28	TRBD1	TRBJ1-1	TGTGCCAGTCTCTCGGGACAGGTGAACACTGAAGCTTTCTTT	CASLSGQVNTEAFF
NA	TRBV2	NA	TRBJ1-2	TGTGCCAGCAGAAACCAGGCAACAGGAGGGGGCTACACCTTC	CASRNQATGGGYTF
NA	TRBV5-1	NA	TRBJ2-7	TGCGCCAGCAGCTTGGGGACACTGCAGTACTTC	CASSLGTLQYF
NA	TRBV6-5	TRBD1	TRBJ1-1	TGTGCCAGCAGGGCCGACGACAGGGCGAACACTGAAGCTTTCTTT	CASRADDRANTEAFF
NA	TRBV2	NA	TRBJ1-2	TGTGCCAGCAGCGAGGACGGGACTAACTATGGCTACACCTTC	CASSEDGTNYGYTF
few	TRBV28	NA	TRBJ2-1	TGTGCCAGCAGCTACAGACAGTACTATTACAATGAGCAGTTCTTC	CASSYRQYYYNEQFF
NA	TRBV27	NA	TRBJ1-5	TGTGCCAGCAGTTTATCGTTCCGGGGGAGACAGCCCCAGCATTTT	CASSLSFRGRQPQHF
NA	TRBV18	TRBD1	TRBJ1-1	TGTGCCAGCTCACCACCAGGAAAGGGGGCTAGCACTGAAGCTTTCTTT	CASSPPGKGASTEAFF
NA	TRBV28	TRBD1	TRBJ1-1	TGTGCCAGCAGTTCCATTACAGGGGACTGGAACACTGAAGCTTTCTTT	CASSSITGDWNTEAFF
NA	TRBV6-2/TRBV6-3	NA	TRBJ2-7	TGTGCCAGCAGTTACGGCGGGCCCCTCTCCTACGAGCAGTACTTC	CASSYGGPLSYEQYF
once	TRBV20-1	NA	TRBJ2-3	TGCAGTGCTAGTAAGGTGGACTCAACAGATACGCAGTATTTT	CSASKVDSTDTQYF
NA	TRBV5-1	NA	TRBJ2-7	TGCGCCAGCATGACAGGAAACGAGCAGTACTTC	CASMTGNEQYF
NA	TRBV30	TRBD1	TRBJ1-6	TGTGCCTGGGACAGGGGGATTTCACCCCTCCACTTT	CAWDRGISPLHF
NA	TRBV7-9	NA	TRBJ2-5	TGTGCCAGCAGCCCAGCGGCGGAAGAAGAGACCCAGTACTTC	CASSPAAEEETQYF
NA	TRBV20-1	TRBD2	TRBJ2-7	TGCAGTGCTAGTGCTAGCGGGAGCTACGAGCAGTACTTC	CSASASGSYEQYF
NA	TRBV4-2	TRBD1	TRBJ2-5	TGTGCCAGCAGCCAAGAAGAACCGGGACAGGGGCAAGAGACCCAGTACTTC	CASSQEEPGQGQETQYF
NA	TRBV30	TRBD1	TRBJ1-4	TGTGCCTGGAGTTTCCAGGGGGGTAATGAAAAACTGTTTTTT	CAWSFQGGNEKLFF
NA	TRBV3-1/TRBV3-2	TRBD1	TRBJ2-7	TGTGCCAGCAGCCAAAGGGGGACAGGGCCCGCCGAGCAGTACTTC	CASSQRGTGPAEQYF
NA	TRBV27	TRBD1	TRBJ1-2	TGTGCCAGCAGGTCGATTGACAGGGGTGGCTACACCTTC	CASRSIDRGGYTF
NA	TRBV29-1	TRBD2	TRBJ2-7	TGCAGCGTTGAAGGCCTAGCGGGAGCTCGCGAGCAGTACTTC	CSVEGLAGAREQYF
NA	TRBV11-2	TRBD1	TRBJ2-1	TGTGCCAGCAGCTTCCCTTCCGGACAGGTTGAGCAGTTCTTC	CASSFPSGQVEQFF
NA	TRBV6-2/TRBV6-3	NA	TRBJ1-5	TGTGCCAGCAGTGACACAGGTCATAGCAATCAGCCCCAGCATTTT	CASSDTGHSNQPQHF
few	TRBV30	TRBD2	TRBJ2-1	TGTGCCTGGGCAATAGCGGGAGGGCCGTATGAGCAGTTCTTC	CAWAIAGGPYEQFF
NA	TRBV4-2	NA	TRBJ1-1	TGTGCCAGCAGCCAAGAACCCGACAGACTGAACACTGAAGCTTTCTTT	CASSQEPDRLNTEAFF
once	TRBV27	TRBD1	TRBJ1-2	TGTGCCAGCAGTTTCGATCGGACAGGCCGCTATGGCTACACCTTC	CASSFDRTGRYGYTF
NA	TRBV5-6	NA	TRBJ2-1	TGTGCCAGCAGCTTGGCGGGCGGGTTCTCCTACAATGAGCAGTTCTTC	CASSLAGGFSYNEQFF
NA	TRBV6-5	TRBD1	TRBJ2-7	TGTGCCAGCAGCTCGGACAGGGGGGCCCACGAGCAGTACTTC	CASSSDRGAHEQYF
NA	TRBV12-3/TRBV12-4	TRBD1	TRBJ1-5	TGTGCCAGCAGCAGAGGGGGCCGGCAGCCCCAGCATTTT	CASSRGGRQPQHF
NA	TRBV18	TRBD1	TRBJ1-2	TGTGCCAGCTCACCTCTACAGGGGGCGGACTATGGCTACACCTTC	CASSPLQGADYGYTF
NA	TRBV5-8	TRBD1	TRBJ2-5	TGTGCCAGCAGCCCGGATGCGACAGGGTGGGGAGAGACCCAGTACTTC	CASSPDATGWGETQYF
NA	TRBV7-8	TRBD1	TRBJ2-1	TGTGCCAGCAGCTTAGCACCGGACAGGGGGCCAAACGATGAGCAGTTCTTC	CASSLAPDRGPNDEQFF
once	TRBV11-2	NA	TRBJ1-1	TGTGCCAGCAGCCCCTTAGGGAGGGAATATACTGAAGCTTTCTTT	CASSPLGREYTEAFF
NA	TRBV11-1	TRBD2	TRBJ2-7	TGTGCCAGCAGCTTAGGGGCGGGAGGGCCCTACGAGCAGTACTTC	CASSLGAGGPYEQYF
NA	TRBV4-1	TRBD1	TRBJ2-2	TGCGCCAGCAGCCATCTCCGGGACAGGGGGCAGGGGTTGTTTTTT	CASSHLRDRGQGLFF
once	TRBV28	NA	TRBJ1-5	TGTGCCAGCGGTACGAAAGGAGGGGTGAAGCCCCAGCATTTT	CASGTKGGVKPQHF
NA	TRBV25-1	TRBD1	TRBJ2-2	TGTGCCAGCACTAACCACGGGACAGCTATCTCCGGGGAGCTGTTTTTT	CASTNHGTAISGELFF
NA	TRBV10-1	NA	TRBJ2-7	TGCGCCAGCAGTGAGCCCGGGGGATCGGACGGTCACTACGAGCAGTACTTC	CASSEPGGSDGHYEQYF
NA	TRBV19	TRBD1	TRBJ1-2	TGTGCCAGTCGGGACAGTAACTATGGCTACACCTTC	CASRDSNYGYTF
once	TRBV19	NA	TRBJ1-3	TGTGCCAGTAGTGACAATACCGATCGACACACCATATATTTT	CASSDNTDRHTIYF
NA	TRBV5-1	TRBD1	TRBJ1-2	TGCGCCAGCAGCGGGACAGGAATCGGGTATGGCTACACCTTC	CASSGTGIGYGYTF